The 5 T cell receptor beta chains presented below share a single source sample, sequenced in a study of T cell clones after liver transplantation. Using immunoSEQ multiplex PCR, the repertoire was profiled, and TCRdb retains in-frame clones only, with some absent. The sample lists some 110,000 clones; 75% to 95% were seen once. The sequenced sample was CD4+ T cells from blood, obtained 12 months after liver transplant. All receptors come from a human patient who received a liver transplant. Some T cells may possibly be graft donor cells.

The chain recombines TRBV18 with TRBJ1-1; 7 nucleotides align to TRBD1. Trimming took 6 bases from V and 6 from J; bases not matched to a gene: 10. The CDR3 totals 14 residues. Germline V gene sequence: CDR1 KGHSH, CDR2 LQKENI. In DNA form, the CDR3 reads TGTGCCAGCTCTCCAAGTCGACAGGGCCCTGAAGCTTTCTTT. Its translation is CASSPSRQGPEAFF.

This chain connects TRBV5-1 to TRBJ2-3; a possible D gene is TRBD2 (6 bases). The CDR3 extends over 15 amino acids. With 2 bases removed from V and 0 bases from J, the gap between germline ends came to 10 bases. Germline CDR1 is SGHRS and CDR2 is YFSETQ. CDR3 sequence: CASSFSGRSTDTQYF. In DNA form, the CDR3 reads TGCGCCAGCAGCTTTAGCGGACGTAGCACAGATACGCAGTATTTT. Variable domain in full (rest from reference TRBV5-1 and TRBJ2-3): KAGVTQTPRYLIKTRGQQVTLSCSPISGHRSVSWYQQTPGQGLQFLFEYFSETQRNKGNFPGRFSGRQFSNSRSEMNVSTLELGDSALYLCASSFSGRSTDTQYFGPGTRLTVL.

This clone appeared once. The chain has TRBV18 and TRBJ1-1, with D unclear. CDR1 is KGHSH and CDR2 is LQKENI in the germline V gene. Trimming removed 0 bases at V and 7 bases at J, with 9 bases between. This CDR3 comprises 13 residues. CDR3 nucleotides: TGTGCCAGCTCACCACCGTCGAAAGTTGAAGCTTTCTTT. Protein sequence: CASSPPSKVEAFF.

This clone was counted a few times. Here the CDR3 DNA reads TGTGCCAGCAGCTTGGCAGGGGCCCGCTCTGGAAACACCATATATTTT. It is translated as CASSLAGARSGNTIYF. The genes are TRBV2 and TRBJ1-3; perhaps TRBD1 as D (6 bases). This CDR3 has 16 amino acids. CDR1 and CDR2 from the germline V gene are SNHLY and FYNNEI. Trimming stripped 6 bases from V and 0 bases from J, with 15 bases between.

This chain joins TRBV30 and TRBJ2-6, with D unresolved. Germline lookup yields CDR1 GTSNPN and CDR2 SVGIG (reference sequence). Between the trimmed V and J ends, which lost 7 bases and 3 bases, there was a span of 10 bases. This CDR3 is built from 13 residues. Here the CDR3 DNA reads TGTGCCTCCCCGGCTGGTGGGGCCAACGTCCTGACTTTC. Translation: CASPAGGANVLTF.